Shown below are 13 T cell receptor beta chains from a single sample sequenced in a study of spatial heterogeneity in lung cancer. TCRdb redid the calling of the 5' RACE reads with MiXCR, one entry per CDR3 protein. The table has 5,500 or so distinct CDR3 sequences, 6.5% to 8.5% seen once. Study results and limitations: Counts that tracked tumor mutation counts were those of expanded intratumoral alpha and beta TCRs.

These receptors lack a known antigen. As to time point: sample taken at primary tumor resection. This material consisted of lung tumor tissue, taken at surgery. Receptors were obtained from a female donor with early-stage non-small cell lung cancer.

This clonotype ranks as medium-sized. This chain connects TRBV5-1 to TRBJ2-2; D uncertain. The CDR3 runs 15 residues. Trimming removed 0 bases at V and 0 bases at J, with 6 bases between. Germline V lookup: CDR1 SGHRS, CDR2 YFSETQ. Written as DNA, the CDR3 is TGCGCCAGCAGCTTGGCCAACCCGAACACCGGGGAGCTGTTTTTT. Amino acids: CASSLANPNTGELFF.

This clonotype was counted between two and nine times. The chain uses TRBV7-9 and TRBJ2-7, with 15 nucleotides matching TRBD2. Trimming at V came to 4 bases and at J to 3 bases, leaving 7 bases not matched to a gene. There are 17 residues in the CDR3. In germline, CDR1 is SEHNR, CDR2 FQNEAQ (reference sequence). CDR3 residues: CASSSQGLAGGLYEQYF. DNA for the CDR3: TGTGCCAGCAGCTCCCAGGGACTAGCGGGAGGTCTCTACGAGCAGTACTTC.

This CDR3 is CASSPEGETQYF. DNA for the CDR3: TGTGCCAGCTCACCCGAGGGAGAGACCCAGTACTTC. The V gene is TRBV18, the J gene TRBJ2-5, with a possible D match to TRBD2 (5 bases). The CDR3 sequence is 12 residues long. The ends were cut back, 3 bases at V and 4 bases at J, with 6 bases in the middle. Germline CDR1 KGHSH, CDR2 LQKENI.

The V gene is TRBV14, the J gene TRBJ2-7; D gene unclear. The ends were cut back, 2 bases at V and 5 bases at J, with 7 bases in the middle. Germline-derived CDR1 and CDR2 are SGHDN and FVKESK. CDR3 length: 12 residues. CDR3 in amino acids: CASSQKWHEQYF. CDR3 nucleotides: TGTGCCAGCAGCCAAAAGTGGCACGAGCAGTACTTC.

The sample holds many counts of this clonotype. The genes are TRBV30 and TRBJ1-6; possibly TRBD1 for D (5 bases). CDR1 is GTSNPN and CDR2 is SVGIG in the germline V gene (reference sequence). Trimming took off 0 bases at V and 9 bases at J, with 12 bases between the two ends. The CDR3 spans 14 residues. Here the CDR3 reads CAWSVGRVSSPLHF. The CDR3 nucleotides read TGTGCCTGGAGTGTGGGGCGCGTCAGTTCACCCCTCCACTTT.

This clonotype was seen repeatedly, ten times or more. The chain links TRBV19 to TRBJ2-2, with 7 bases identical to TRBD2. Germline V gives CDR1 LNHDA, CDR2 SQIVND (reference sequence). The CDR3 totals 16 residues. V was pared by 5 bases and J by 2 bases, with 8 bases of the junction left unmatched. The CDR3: CASSQLSAGNTGELFF. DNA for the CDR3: TGTGCCAGTAGTCAACTATCAGCGGGAAACACCGGGGAGCTGTTTTTT.

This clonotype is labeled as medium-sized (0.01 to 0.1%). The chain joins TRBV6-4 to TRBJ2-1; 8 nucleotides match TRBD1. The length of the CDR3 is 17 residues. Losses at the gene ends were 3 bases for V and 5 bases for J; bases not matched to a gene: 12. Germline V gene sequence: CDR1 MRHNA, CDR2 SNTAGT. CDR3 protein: CASSEGPGQGPNNEQFF. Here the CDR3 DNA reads TGTGCCAGCAGTGAAGGGCCCGGACAGGGCCCTAACAATGAGCAGTTCTTC.

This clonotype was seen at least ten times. CDR3 in DNA: TGTGCCAGCAGCCCGGGGGCGGGAGTTCGTGATGAGCAGTTCTTC. Encoded protein: CASSPGAGVRDEQFF. The rearrangement links TRBV27 to TRBJ2-1, with D possibly TRBD2 on 7 matching bases. There are 15 residues in the CDR3. Trimming left V 6 bases short and J 8 bases short, with 20 bases between. Per germline, CDR1 MNHEY and CDR2 SMNVEV (reference sequence).

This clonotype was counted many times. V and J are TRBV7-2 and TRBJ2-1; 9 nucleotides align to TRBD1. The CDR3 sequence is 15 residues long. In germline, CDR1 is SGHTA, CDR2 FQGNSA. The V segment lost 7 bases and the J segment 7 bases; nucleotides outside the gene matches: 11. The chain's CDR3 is CASTEPGQGVNEQFF. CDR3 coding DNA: TGTGCCAGCACCGAACCGGGACAGGGTGTAAATGAGCAGTTCTTC.

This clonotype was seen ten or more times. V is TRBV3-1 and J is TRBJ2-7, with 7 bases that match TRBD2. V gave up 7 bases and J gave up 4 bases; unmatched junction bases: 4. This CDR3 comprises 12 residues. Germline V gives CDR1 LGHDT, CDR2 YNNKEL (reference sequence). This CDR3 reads CASTLGGYEQYF. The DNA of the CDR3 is TGTGCCAGCACCCTGGGGGGGTACGAGCAGTACTTC.

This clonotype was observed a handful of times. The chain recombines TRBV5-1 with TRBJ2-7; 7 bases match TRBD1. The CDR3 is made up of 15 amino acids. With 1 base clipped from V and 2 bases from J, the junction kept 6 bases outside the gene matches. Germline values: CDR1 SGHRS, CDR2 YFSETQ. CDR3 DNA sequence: TGCGCCAGCAGCTTGCCCGGGACAGTAACCTACGAGCAGTACTTC. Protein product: CASSLPGTVTYEQYF.

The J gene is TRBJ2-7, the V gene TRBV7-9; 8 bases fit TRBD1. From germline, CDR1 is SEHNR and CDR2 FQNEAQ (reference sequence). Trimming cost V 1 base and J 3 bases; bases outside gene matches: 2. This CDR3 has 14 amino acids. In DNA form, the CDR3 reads TGTGCCAGCAGCTTAGGGACAGGGATCTACGAGCAGTACTTC. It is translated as CASSLGTGIYEQYF.

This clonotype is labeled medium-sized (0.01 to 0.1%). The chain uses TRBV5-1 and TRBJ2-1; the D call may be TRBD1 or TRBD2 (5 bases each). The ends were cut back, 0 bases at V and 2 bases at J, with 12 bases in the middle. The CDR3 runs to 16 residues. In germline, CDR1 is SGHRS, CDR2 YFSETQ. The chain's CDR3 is CASSLEGRAAYNEQFF. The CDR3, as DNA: TGCGCCAGCAGCTTGGAGGGGCGGGCGGCCTACAATGAGCAGTTCTTC.